This TCR beta chain was sequenced in a study of CD8+ T cells in alopecia areata. Study overall: Treated patients were given 5 to 10 mg oral tofacitinib twice daily. Once tofacitinib had been taken for 6 to 18 months, 6 months off drug followed.

Study outcomes and limitations: Sequenced scalp T cells also include alphabeta T cells resident in normal skin. Among the 100 top clones, expanded CD8+ clones, like scalp clonality, were significantly decreased by tofacitinib.

This CDR3 is 14 amino acids long. V was clipped by 5 bases and J by 2 bases; unmatched bases: 6. CDR1 is MNHNY and CDR2 is SVGAGI in the germline V gene (reference sequence). The treatment denotes: oral pan-JAK inhibitor, 5-10 mg twice daily. As for this clone: Antigen unknown.

Sequencing used cDNA as its template, made by extracting RNA and reverse transcribing it. Sequencing was performed with immunoSEQ multiplex PCR; in TCRdb, only in-frame clones are kept and a portion is missing. The data contain 90,000 to 150,000 clones, approximately 53% of them singletons. The clonotype was recovered from a human donor with alopecia areata. Sequenced material: CD4+ T cells sorted from blood, taken at week 4, from a patient treated with tofacitinib. The chain joins TRBV6-6 to TRBJ2-7; 7 nucleotides match TRBD1. CDR3 protein: CASSRTGLPYEQYF. The CDR3 DNA sequence: TGTGCCAGCAGTCGGACAGGTCTGCCCTACGAGCAGTACTTC.